The present T cell receptor (beta chain) was sequenced within a study of glioma-infiltrating T cells after dendritic cell vaccination (dated by TCRdb to between 2015 and 2016). At the level of the whole study: The cohort included 15 or so glioblastoma patients drawn from Phase I and II dendritic cell vaccination trials, of whom 9 were newly diagnosed and 6 had recurrent disease. The vaccine consisted of monocyte-derived dendritic cells cultured seven days with IL-4 and GM-CSF, then pulsed overnight with autologous tumor lysate. Survival after dendritic cell vaccination was correlated with TCR sequencing metrics, such as TIL content and the overlap between tumor and blood repertoires. Patients received three intradermal dendritic cell vaccine injections at biweekly intervals in the arm below the axilla. Autologous tumor lysate-pulsed dendritic cell vaccination was administered to the patients between about 2003 and 2013. Tumor-infiltrating lymphocyte content was quantified and tumor and blood repertoires were compared in dendritic cell-vaccinated glioblastoma patients by deep sequencing of TCR beta CDR3 regions.

This clone has only one observation. Its specific antigen is unknown. No quality values exist for individual bases; no much larger clone is one base distant. Using the immunoSEQ assay, TCRB CDR3 regions were amplified from about 1.9 micrograms of genomic DNA, or from all available DNA when less than that was on hand. For multiplex PCR, 60 forward primers for TCR V beta segments and 13 reverse primers for J beta segments were used. To estimate reads per starting template, synthetic control templates were spiked into each sample at limiting dilution. Reads of 87 bp were generated by sequencing on the Illumina HiSeq System. The source study handled its data this way. To remove PCR and sequencing errors, closely related sequences were merged with a nearest neighbor algorithm. TCR overlap was measured as the percentage of unique tumor TCR beta sequences also present in the same patient's peripheral blood. The table was pulled from immuneACCESS by TCRdb, which kept in-frame rearrangements only. Such tables lose some clones; where checked, under half of the loss comes from unresolved V genes, and the rest has no known cause. Clone size and V and J calls were adopted from that table, with D and trimming inferred from the DNA. The sample profile shows about 92,000 clones; approximately 90% of them were found once. 15% to 19% of the sample is in the top ten clones.

Results and caveats for the whole study, not just this receptor: After dendritic cell vaccination, a higher estimated pretreatment TIL content predicted longer time to progression and longer overall survival. The cohort was small and heterogeneous, few patients had complete blood and tumor sets, and even fewer had initial-recurrent tumor pairs. The TCR overlap response model with three groups was called speculative and said to need prospective validation. TCR clonality showed no direct relationship with survival, which suggests that a diverse polyclonal response may matter.

To be selected, patients needed enough residual fresh-frozen tumor tissue and more than two years of available survival data. Molecular status otherwise varied across the glioblastoma patients, but none of them carried an isocitrate dehydrogenase mutation. PBMC were collected before vaccination, two weeks after the third vaccination, and at tumor progression if tumor progression occurred. The Qiagen DNeasy Blood extraction Kit was used to extract genomic DNA. The CDR3 starts with the cysteine, ends with the phenylalanine, and has 15 residues. Only the CDR3 part of the read is kept: 45 bases, read in frame from the first base. CDR1 and CDR2 were assigned from the germline V gene as MGHRA and YSYEKL. The V end loses 2 bases and the J end loses 4 bases, and a stretch of 11 bases separates them.

The source material was blood, sampled before dendritic cell vaccination. The rearranged chain carries TRBV4-1 and TRBJ2-2, with the D gene uncertain. The clonotype was recovered from a human donor with glioblastoma. The CDR3 reads CASSQLVVSTGELFF. The nucleotides read TGCGCCAGCAGCCAATTGGTGGTGAGCACCGGGGAGCTGTTTTTT.